Below, 2 T cell receptor beta chains from the same sample are listed, as sequenced in a study of blood T cell repertoires in COVID-19. Data came from immunoSEQ multiplex PCR; TCRdb stores just in-frame clones and leaves some out. The table has more than 250,000 clones, roughly 84% seen once. The specimen sequenced was peripheral blood. All receptors come from a man aged 50 or older with active or convalescent COVID-19.

V is TRBV24-1 and J is TRBJ1-4; 9 nucleotides line up with TRBD1. Germline assignment: CDR1 KGHDR and CDR2 SFDVKD. CDR3 length: 15 amino acids. The ends lost 3 bases at V and 8 bases at J; junction bases unmatched: 6. CDR3 coding DNA: TGTGCCACCAGTGATGCCGGGACAGGGTCAGAAAAACTGTTTTTT. Its protein product is CATSDAGTGSEKLFF.

As for this clone: Different DNA sequences within this sample yield the same CDR3. The chain links TRBV3-1 (or the pseudogene TRBV3-2) to TRBJ1-1; D might be TRBD1 (6 bases). The CDR3 has 14 amino acids. V gave up 4 bases and J gave up 2 bases, with 11 bases separating them. Germline CDR1 and CDR2: LGHDT and YNNKEL (reference sequence). The CDR3 loop reads CASSRGGGNTEAFF. The CDR3 DNA reads TGTGCCAGCAGCCGTGGGGGCGGAAACACTGAAGCTTTCTTT.